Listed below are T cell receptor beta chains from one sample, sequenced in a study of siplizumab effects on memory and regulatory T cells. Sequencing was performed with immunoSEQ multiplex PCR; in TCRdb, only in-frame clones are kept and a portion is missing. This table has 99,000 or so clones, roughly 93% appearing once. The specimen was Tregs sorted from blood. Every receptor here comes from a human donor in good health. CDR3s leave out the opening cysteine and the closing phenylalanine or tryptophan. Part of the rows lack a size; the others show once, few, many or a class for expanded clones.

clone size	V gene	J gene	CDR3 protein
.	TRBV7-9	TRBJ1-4	ASSLSAGINEKLF
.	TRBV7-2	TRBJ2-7	ASSYIAQGAFYEQY
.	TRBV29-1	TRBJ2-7	SVGTGVMGEQY
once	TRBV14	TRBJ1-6	ASSPKGRGNSPLH
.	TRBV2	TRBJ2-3	ASSAVRGAQY
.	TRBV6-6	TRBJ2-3	ASKEIDTQY
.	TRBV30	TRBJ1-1	AWSVKGLTEAF
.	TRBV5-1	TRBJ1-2	ASSLDRGAGGYT
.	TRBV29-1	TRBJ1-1	SPTDNTEAF
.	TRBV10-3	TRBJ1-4	AIGGGSGEKLF
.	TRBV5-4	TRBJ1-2	ASSLGTALRGYT
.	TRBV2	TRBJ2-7	ASSTDRAYEQY
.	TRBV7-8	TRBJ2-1	ASSLVAGGLATYNEQF
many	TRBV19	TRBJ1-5	ASSILPRGVGLSNQPQH
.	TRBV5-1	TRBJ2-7	ASSVSGTSEGYEQY
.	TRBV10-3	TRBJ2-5	AIRPGQQQETQY
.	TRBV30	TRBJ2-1	AWRALRKSGGANEQF
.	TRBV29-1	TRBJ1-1	SVRQVNTEAF
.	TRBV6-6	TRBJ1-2	ASSYSGGDGYT
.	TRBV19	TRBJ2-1	ASSGTSGSLGYNEQF
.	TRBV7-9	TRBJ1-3	ASSLGGGNTIY
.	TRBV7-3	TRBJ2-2	ASSSPRGVGTGELF
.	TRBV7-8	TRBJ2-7	ASSTGQGSYEQY
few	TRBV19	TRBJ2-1	ASSIGPSHNEQF
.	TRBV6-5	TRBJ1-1	ASSYSSGMNTEAF
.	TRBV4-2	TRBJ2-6	ASSQGSRAAGANVLT
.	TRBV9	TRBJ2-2	ASSPGGGPEGELF
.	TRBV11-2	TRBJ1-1	ASSSRGAEAF
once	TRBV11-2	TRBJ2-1	ASSLDVDEQF
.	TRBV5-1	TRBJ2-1	ASSRDPGQGWYEQF
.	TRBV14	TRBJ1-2	ASSRRDGAYGYT
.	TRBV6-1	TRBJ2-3	ASSDRGAVEADTQY
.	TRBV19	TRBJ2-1	ASSERTSGGLRAYNEQF
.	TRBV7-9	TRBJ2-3	ASSAADTQY
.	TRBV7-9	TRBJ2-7	ASSPGFGQY
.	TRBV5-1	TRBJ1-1	ASSPEGGGTEAF
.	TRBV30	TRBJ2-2	AWSVRLRGASNTGELF
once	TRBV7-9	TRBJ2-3	ASTPGALNLDTQY
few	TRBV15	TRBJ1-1	ATSRDLMGNTEAF
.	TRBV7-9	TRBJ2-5	ASSLGLRANQETQY
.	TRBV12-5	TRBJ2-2	ASGRGLGELF
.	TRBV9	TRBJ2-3	ASSLEDGNTQY
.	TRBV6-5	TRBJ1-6	ASTKTGVSSPLH
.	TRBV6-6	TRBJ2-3	ASSWGEDTQY
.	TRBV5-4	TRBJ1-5	ASSLGKGSQPQH
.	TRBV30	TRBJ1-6	AWSAGQSLNSPLH
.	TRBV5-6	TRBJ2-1	ASSLGLAGGPINEQF
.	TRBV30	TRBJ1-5	AWSVRWGGDQPQH
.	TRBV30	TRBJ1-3	ARTAKGTGQSSGNTIY
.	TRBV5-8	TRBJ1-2	ASSSGRSYGYT
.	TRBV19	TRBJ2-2	ASSDLAGELF
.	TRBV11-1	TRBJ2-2	ASSLDVTGELF